This T cell receptor (beta chain) was sequenced for a study of blood T cell repertoires in COVID-19. Profiled with immunoSEQ multiplex PCR; TCRdb holds only in-frame clones, not every one. The sample contains 150,000 to 200,000 clones, 80% to 90% of which appear only once. The sample was peripheral blood. This clonotype was obtained from an older man with active or convalescent COVID-19.

In DNA, the CDR3 is TGTGCCAGCAGCCGGGAGTTCCGGGCTAATTCACCCCTCCACTTT. Protein product: CASSREFRANSPLHF. The chain carries TRBV28 and TRBJ1-6; D unclear. Germline CDR1 and CDR2: MDHEN and SYDVKM. V was cut by 6 bases and J by 6 bases, with 15 bases left in between. CDR3 length equals 15 residues.